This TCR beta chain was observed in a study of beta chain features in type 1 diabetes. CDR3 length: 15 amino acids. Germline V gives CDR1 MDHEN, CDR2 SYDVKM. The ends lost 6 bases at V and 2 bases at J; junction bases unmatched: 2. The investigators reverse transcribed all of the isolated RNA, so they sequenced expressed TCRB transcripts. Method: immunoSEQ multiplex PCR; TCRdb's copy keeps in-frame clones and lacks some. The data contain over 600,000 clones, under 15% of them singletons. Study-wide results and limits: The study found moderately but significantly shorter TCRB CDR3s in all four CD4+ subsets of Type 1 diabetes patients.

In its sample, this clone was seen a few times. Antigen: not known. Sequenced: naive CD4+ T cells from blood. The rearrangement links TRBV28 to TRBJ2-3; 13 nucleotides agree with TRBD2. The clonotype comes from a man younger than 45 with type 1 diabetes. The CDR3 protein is CASRGLAGITDTQYF. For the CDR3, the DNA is TGTGCCAGCAGGGGACTAGCGGGGATCACAGATACGCAGTATTTT. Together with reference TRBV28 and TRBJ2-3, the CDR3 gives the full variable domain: DVKVTQSSRYLVKRTGEKVFLECVQDMDHENMFWYRQDPGLGLRLIYFSYDVKMKEKGDIPEGYSVSREKKERFSLILESASTNQTSMYLCASRGLAGITDTQYFGPGTRLTVL.